The following is a T cell receptor beta chain sequence with its context. This clonotype appeared many times. Its cognate antigen has yet to be identified. No much larger clone is present one base from it, and per-base qualities are unavailable. The study was a case-control design nested within a healthcare worker cohort in London, UK, with weekly nasopharyngeal swab PCR tests and blood sampling. Healthcare workers were recruited between 23 and 31 March 2020, during the week of the UK lockdown, and were followed weekly for up to roughly 15 weeks. Inclusive of the bounding cysteine and phenylalanine, the CDR3 is 14 residues long. The only DNA kept is the CDR3, 42 bases in frame from the first base. The germline V gene (reference sequence) yields LGHDT for CDR1 and YNNKEL for CDR2. At the junction V is shortened by 7 bases and J by 5 bases; bases outside the gene matches: 9. Library generation was performed with 5' RACE. The sample was run on a NextSeq 500. Unique molecular identifiers were attached to individual cDNA molecules in the TCR library protocol so that sequencing error and PCR bias could be corrected. Sequencing covered both TCR alpha and beta chains, and within each sample the abundances of alpha and beta sequences were tightly co-correlated. On the authors' methods: Decombinator V4 was used to annotate TCR sequences for V gene, J gene and CDR3. Expanded TCRs were defined as changing significantly between any two time points under a Poisson model with p below 0.0001. TCR abundances were normalised to the total number of TCRs sequenced per sample and were expressed as counts per million. TRAV1-2 paired with TRAJ12, TRAJ20 or TRAJ33 defined MAIT TCRs, while TRAV10 paired with TRAJ18 defined iNKT TCRs. VDJdb, accessed 1 November 2021, was searched for CMV, EBV and SARS-CoV-2 annotated TCRs, with TCRs annotated for multiple antigens excluded. TCRdb reprocessing: public reads trimmed at Q25 with fastp, clones called with MiXCR, in-frame beta chains kept. Rows are unified per CDR3 protein, each entry keeping the most common DNA and genes. TCRdb's processing, not the study's, gives the V and J calls here. This sample lists under 100,000 distinct CDR3 sequences; about 11% were detected once. The ten most abundant clones make up 4.5% to 5.5% of the sample.

The data belong to a study of early T cells in non-severe SARS-CoV-2 infection listed by TCRdb under 2021. Regarding the study in general: TCR sequencing used bulk RNA from unsorted whole blood, so alpha and beta chains could not be paired.

The study at large found these results: Matching against VDJdb was skewed toward anti-spike CD8 responses, likely underestimated virus-specific expansions, and missed private and CD4 specificities.

This clonotype originated in an adult who was a healthcare worker with PCR-confirmed SARS-CoV-2 infection or an uninfected control (not recorded which). The rearranged segments are TRBV3-1 and TRBJ2-5; TRBD2 agrees with 8 junctional bases. Sequencing was carried out using whole blood. The DNA sequence is as follows: TGTGCCAGCATGGAGACTAGCGATAGGGAGACCCAGTACTTC. Its translation reads: CASMETSDRETQYF.